This TCR beta chain was captured in a study of identifying expanded T cells in peripheral blood. Healthy donors had no documented immune events, such as infections, while sampled. Study results and limitations: Variance in clone template counts between approximately two-week samples significantly increased with total template count across all healthy donors. Around 1.2 clones differed between technical replicates, versus roughly 17 and 20 over time.

CDR1 is SNHLY, CDR2 FYNNEI, per germline. Trimming cost V 10 bases and J 9 bases, with 16 bases left between them. The CDR3 is made up of 12 amino acids. With respect to this clone: The target antigen is unknown.

TCRdb's table, derived via immunoSEQ multiplex PCR, lists solely in-frame clones and lacks some. The table shows 84,000 or so clones, with approximately 89% occurring only once. The chain couples TRBV2 to TRBJ2-1; D is perhaps TRBD2 (5 bases). The TCR was taken from a person aged 18 to 75 in good health. Sequencing was carried out using blood. CDR3 coding DNA: TGTGCCACATCTCTAGCTAGGGTTGAGCAGTTCTTC. This translates into CATSLARVEQFF.